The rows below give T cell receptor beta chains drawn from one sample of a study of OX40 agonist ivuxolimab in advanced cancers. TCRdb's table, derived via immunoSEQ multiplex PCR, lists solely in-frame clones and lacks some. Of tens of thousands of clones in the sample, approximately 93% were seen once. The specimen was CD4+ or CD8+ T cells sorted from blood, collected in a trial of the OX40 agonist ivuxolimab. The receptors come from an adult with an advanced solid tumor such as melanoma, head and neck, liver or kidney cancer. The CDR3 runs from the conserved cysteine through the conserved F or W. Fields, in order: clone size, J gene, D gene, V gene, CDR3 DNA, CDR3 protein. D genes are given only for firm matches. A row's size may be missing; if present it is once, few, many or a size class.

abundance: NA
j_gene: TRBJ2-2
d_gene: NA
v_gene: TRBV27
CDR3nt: TGTGCCAGCAGTTTGGGAACCGGGGAGCTGTTTTTT
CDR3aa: CASSLGTGELFF

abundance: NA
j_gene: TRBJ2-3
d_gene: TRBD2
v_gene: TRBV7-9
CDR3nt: TGTGCCAGCAGCTTAGTAGCCCCAGCGGGAGAGAGTGTTACGCAGTATTTT
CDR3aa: CASSLVAPAGESVTQYF

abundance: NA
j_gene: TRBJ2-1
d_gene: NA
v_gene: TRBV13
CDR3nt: TGTGCCAGCAGCTTAGGCCTCGGGCAGTACAATGAGCAGTTCTTC
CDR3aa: CASSLGLGQYNEQFF

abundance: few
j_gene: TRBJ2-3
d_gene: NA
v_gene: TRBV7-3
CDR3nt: TGTGCCAGCAGCTTACACGGCGGGGCGGCAGATACGCAGTATTTT
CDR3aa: CASSLHGGAADTQYF

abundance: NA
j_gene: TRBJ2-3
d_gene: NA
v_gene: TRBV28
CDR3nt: TGTGCCAGCAGTTTAATCCCTCCCCCGGATACGCAGTATTTT
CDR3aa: CASSLIPPPDTQYF

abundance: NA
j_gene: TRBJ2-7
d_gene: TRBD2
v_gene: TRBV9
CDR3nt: TGTGCCAGCAGCCCATCAGCGGGACTAAACGAGCAGTACTTC
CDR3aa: CASSPSAGLNEQYF

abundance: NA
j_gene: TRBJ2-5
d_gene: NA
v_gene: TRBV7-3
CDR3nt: TGTGCCAGCAGCATCCCGGGGCCTCAAGAGACCCAGTACTTC
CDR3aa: CASSIPGPQETQYF

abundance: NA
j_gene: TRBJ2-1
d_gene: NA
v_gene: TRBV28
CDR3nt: TGTGCCAGCAGTTCCCTCACAAGGACAGTCCATACCTACAATGAGCAGTTCTTC
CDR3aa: CASSSLTRTVHTYNEQFF

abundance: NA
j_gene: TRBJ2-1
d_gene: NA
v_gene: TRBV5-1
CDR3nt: TGCGCCAGCAGCTTGGAAGAACGTTTTGATAGCTCCTACAATGAGCAGTTCTTC
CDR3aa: CASSLEERFDSSYNEQFF

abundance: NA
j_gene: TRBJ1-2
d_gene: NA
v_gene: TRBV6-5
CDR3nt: TGTGCCAGCAGTTACGTCAGAGCCTATGGCTACACCTTC
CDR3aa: CASSYVRAYGYTF

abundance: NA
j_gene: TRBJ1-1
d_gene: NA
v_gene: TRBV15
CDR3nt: TGTGCCACCAGCGCTGGCACTGAAGCTTTCTTT
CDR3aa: CATSAGTEAFF

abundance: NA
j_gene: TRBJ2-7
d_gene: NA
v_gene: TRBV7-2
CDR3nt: TGTGCCAGCAGCCCCGCTCCCTCCGAGCAGTACTTC
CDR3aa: CASSPAPSEQYF

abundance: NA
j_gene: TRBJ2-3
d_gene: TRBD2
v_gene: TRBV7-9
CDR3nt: TGTGCCAGCAGCCAGGAACTAGCGGGAGCCCGCCAGCTCACAGATACGCAGTATTTT
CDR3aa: CASSQELAGARQLTDTQYF

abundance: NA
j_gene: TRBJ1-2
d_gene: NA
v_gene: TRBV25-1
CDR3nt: TGTGCCAGCAGTGAAAGCTATGGCTACACCTTC
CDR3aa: CASSESYGYTF

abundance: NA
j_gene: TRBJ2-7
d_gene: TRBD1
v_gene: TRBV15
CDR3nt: TGTGCCACCAGCACTGGGGACGGGGACAGTTACTACGAGCAGTACTTC
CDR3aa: CATSTGDGDSYYEQYF

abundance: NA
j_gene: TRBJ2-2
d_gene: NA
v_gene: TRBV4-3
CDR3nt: TGCGCCAGCAGCCAAACCGGAACCGGGGAGCTGTTTTTT
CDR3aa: CASSQTGTGELFF

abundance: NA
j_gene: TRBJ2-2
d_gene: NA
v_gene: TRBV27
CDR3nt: TGTGCCAGCGCCAGCCTTGCTTCCCCCACCGGGGAGCTGTTTTTT
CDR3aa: CASASLASPTGELFF

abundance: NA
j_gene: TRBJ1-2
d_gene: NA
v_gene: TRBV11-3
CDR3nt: TGTGCCAGCAGCTCCGGGGCCGATTACCAAGGCTACACCTTC
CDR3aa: CASSSGADYQGYTF

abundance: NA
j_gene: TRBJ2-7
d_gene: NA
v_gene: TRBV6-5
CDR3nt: TGTGCCAGCATGGGAGGGACAGTCATCTACGAGCAGTACTTC
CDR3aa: CASMGGTVIYEQYF

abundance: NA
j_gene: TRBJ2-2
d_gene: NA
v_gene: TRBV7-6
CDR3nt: TGTGCCAGCAGCCTGCCGGCCGGGACCAGAGGCACCGGGGAGCTGTTTTTT
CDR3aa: CASSLPAGTRGTGELFF

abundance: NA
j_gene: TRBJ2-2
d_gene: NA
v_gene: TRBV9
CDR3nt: TGTGCCAGCAGCCCCCGACAGGCCCTCGTGACCGGGGAGCTGTTTTTT
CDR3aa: CASSPRQALVTGELFF

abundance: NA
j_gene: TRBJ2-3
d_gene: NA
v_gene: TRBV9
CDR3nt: TGTGCCAGCAGCGTAGAAACGGCAGATACGCAGTATTTT
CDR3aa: CASSVETADTQYF

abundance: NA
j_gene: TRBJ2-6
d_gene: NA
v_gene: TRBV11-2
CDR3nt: TGTGCCAGCGGGGTGGGGGCTAGGGCCAACGTCCTGACTTTC
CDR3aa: CASGVGARANVLTF

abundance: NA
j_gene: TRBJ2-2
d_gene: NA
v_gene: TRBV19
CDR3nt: TGTGCCAGTGAGGGACTTAACACCGGGGAGCTGTTTTTT
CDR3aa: CASEGLNTGELFF

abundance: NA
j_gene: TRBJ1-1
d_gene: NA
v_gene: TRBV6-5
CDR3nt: TGTGCCAGCACAGGTGATATGAACACTGAAGCTTTCTTT
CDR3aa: CASTGDMNTEAFF

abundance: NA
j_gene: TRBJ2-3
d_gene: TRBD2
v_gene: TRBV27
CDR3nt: TGTGCCAGCAGTAAAGGACTAGCGGGAGGGCCAGGAGATACGCAGTATTTT
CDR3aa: CASSKGLAGGPGDTQYF

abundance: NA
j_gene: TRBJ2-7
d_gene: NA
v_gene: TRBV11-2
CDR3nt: TGTGCCAGCCGGCAGGGACTGTACGAGCAGTACTTC
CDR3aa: CASRQGLYEQYF

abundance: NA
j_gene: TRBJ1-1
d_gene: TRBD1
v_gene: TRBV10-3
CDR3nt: TGTGCCATCAAGGGGAGGGGAGCGACAGGGTGGCCTGAAGCTTTCTTT
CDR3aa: CAIKGRGATGWPEAFF

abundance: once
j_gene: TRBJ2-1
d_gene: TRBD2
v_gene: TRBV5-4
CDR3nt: TGTGCCAGCAGTTCGGAGACTAGCGGGGCCCCCCAATTCTTC
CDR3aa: CASSSETSGAPQFF

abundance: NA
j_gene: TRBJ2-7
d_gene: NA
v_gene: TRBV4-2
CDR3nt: TGTGCCAGCAGCCAAGGTTCGGGAGACTACGAGCAGTACTTC
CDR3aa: CASSQGSGDYEQYF

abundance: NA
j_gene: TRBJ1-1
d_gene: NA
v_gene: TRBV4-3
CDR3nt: TGCGCCAGCAGCCAAGAATGGGGAGAGGCTGAAGCTTTCTTT
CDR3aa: CASSQEWGEAEAFF

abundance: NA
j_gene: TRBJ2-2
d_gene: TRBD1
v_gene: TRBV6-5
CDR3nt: TGTGCCAGCAGTGCCGGGACAGGGTGGACCGGGGAGCTGTTTTTT
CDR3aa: CASSAGTGWTGELFF

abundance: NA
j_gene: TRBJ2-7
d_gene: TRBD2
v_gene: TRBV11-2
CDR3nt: TGTGCCAGCAGCTTATCGGCTAGCGGGAGGAATTACGAGCAGTACTTC
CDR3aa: CASSLSASGRNYEQYF

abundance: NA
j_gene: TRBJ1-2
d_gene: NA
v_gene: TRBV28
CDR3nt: TGTGCCAGCAGGTTTCCCGGGACGGTGTATGGCTACACCTTC
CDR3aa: CASRFPGTVYGYTF

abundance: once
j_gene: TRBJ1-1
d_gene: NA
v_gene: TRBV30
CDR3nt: TGTGCCTGGACATCCCAAGAAAACACTGAAGCTTTCTTT
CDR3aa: CAWTSQENTEAFF

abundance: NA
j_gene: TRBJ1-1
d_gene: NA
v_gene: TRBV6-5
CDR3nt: TGTGCCAGCAGTTACCTGGGGTCCACTGAAGCTTTCTTT
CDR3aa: CASSYLGSTEAFF

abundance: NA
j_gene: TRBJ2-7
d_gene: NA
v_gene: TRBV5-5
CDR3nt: TGTGCCAGCAGCTCGGCGGGGTACGAGCAGTACTTC
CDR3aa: CASSSAGYEQYF

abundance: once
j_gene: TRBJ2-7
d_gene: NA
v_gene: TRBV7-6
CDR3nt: TGTGCCAGCAGCTTCGGGACCCCCGGCTACGAGCAGTACTTC
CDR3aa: CASSFGTPGYEQYF

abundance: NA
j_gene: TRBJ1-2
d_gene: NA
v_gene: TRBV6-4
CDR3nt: TGTGCCAGCAGGATGACGAACTACTATGGCTACACCTTC
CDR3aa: CASRMTNYYGYTF

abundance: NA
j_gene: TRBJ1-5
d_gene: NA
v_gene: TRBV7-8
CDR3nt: TGTGCCAGCAGCTTACCGGGGGTTGGGGGGTATCAGCCCCAGCATTTT
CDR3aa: CASSLPGVGGYQPQHF

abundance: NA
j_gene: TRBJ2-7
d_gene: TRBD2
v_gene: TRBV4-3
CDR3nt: TGCGCCAGCAGCCAAGTTGATAGCGGGCCCACCTACGAGCAGTACTTC
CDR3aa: CASSQVDSGPTYEQYF

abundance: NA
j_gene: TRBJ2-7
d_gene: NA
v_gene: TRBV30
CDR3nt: TGTGCCTGGTACCCAGGGGGCGGGAGGGTCCACGAGCAGTACTTC
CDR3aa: CAWYPGGGRVHEQYF

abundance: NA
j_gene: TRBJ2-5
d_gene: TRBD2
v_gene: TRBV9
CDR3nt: TGTGCCAGCAGCGTAGGACTAGCGGGAGAGACCCAGTACTTC
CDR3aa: CASSVGLAGETQYF

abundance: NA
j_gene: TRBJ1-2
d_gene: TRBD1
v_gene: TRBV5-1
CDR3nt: TGCGCCAGCAGCCTGAGGGGACAGGGGGCATACGGCTACACCTTC
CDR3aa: CASSLRGQGAYGYTF

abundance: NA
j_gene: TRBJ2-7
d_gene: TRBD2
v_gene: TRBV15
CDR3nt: TGTGCCACCAGCAGAGATTGGAGCGGGAGGGAAACCTACGAGCAGTACTTC
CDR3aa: CATSRDWSGRETYEQYF

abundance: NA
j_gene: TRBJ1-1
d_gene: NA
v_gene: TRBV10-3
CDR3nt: TGTGCCATCAGTGGGGCCACTGAAGCTTTCTTT
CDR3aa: CAISGATEAFF

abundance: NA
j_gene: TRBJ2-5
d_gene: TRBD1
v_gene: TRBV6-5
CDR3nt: TGTGCCAGCAGTGGCCCGGGACAGGGTGTAGGCCAGTACTTC
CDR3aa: CASSGPGQGVGQYF

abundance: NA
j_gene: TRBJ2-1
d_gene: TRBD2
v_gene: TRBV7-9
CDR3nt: TGTGCCAGCAGCCCGACTAGCGGGAGTAGTTACAATGAGCAGTTCTTC
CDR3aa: CASSPTSGSSYNEQFF

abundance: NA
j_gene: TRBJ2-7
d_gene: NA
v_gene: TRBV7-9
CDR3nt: TGTGCCAGCAGCCTTTCCCAAGACGAGCAGTACTTC
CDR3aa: CASSLSQDEQYF

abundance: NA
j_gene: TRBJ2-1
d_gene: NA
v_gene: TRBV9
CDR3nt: TGTGCCAGCAGCGTAGATGTGGGTGAGCAGTTCTTC
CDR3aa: CASSVDVGEQFF

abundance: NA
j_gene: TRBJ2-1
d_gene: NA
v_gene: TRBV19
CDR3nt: TGTGCCAGTAGTATAGATGGCGAGGGCCTACTCTACAATGAGCAGTTCTTC
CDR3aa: CASSIDGEGLLYNEQFF

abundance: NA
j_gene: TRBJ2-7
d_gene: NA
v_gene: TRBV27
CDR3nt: TGTGCCAGCAGCCCGTTAACCGGACCCGGCGAGCAGTACTTC
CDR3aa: CASSPLTGPGEQYF